This T cell receptor beta chain was recovered during a study of CD8 T cells in ankylosing spondylitis. Library preparation for TCR beta used quantitative 5'-RACE with molecular barcodes. TCRdb reprocessed the 5' RACE reads with MiXCR, giving one entry per CDR3 protein. Among some 200,000 distinct CDR3 sequences listed, 7% to 8% were seen once. This clonotype was detected many times. Its specificity is not known. Findings and caveats of the study: Researchers report that disease-linked clones proved CD8+ and relatively rare in peripheral blood. There were earlier reports of some motif variants in reactive arthritis synovial fluid and blood. As reported, disease-linked clones showed significant enrichment in matched ankylosing spondylitis synovial fluid. Several highly homologous variants made up a TCR beta motif that seemed to typify ankylosing spondylitis blood.

The CDR3 has 14 residues. CDR1 SNHLY and CDR2 FYNNEI come from the germline V gene. Trimming took 6 bases from V and 4 from J; bases not matched to a gene: 4. The receptor was derived from a male donor with ankylosing spondylitis. Sequencing used blood, either unsorted or a sorted T cell fraction (not recorded which). The chain joins TRBV2 to TRBJ2-7, with TRBD1 identical over 12 bases. CDR3 region: CASRVGQGAYEQYF. CDR3 coding DNA: TGTGCCAGCAGAGTGGGACAGGGGGCTTACGAGCAGTACTTC.